This entry lists 17 T cell receptor beta chains sequenced from one sample in a study of cytomegalovirus exposure and HLA in healthy donors. The PCR contained 60 Vbeta and 13 Jbeta primers. TCRdb's copy holds only in-frame clones and misses some; the assay was immunoSEQ multiplex PCR. The repertoire holds over 150,000 clones, over 70% seen once, with under 7.5% in the top ten. The sequenced sample consisted of PBMCs. The source is a man younger than 45 in good health and CMV-seropositive.

Only one count was recorded for this clone. The chain is built from TRBV6-5 and TRBJ2-3; weak D call: TRBD2 (5 bases). This CDR3 has 14 residues. Trimming cost V 5 bases and J 6 bases, with 15 bases left between them. Germline V lookup: CDR1 MNHEY, CDR2 SVGAGI. The CDR3 spells CASSRTSRRDTQYF. The DNA of the CDR3 is TGTGCCAGCAGTCGGACTTCTCGTAGGGATACGCAGTATTTT.

This sequence joins TRBV6-1 and TRBJ2-6; 8 positions agree with TRBD1. CDR1 and CDR2 from the germline V gene are MNHNS and SASEGT. CDR3 length: 15 residues. With V trimmed by 3 bases and J by 4 bases, 2 bases remained unmatched. The CDR3 sequence: CASSDQGAGANVLTF. The CDR3 DNA reads TGTGCCAGCAGTGACCAGGGGGCAGGGGCCAACGTCCTGACTTTC.

The chain joins TRBV7-6 to TRBJ2-1, with TRBD1 matching over 11 bases. Trimming took 3 bases from V and 4 from J; bases not matched to a gene: 8. The CDR3 is 17 residues long. CDR1 and CDR2 from the germline V gene are SGHVS and FNYEAQ. This CDR3 is CASSFGAGTGGYNEQFF. Written as DNA, the CDR3 is TGTGCCAGCAGCTTCGGGGCCGGGACAGGGGGTTACAATGAGCAGTTCTTC.

The chain joins TRBV29-1 to TRBJ1-1; 9 bases fit TRBD1. Looked up from germline, CDR1 is SQVTM and CDR2 is ANQGSEA. Unmatched junction bases numbered 10, after V lost 6 bases and J lost 5 bases. This CDR3 is 14 amino acids long. CDR3 DNA: TGCAGCGTCGGACAGGGGTCAGGGCAGACTGAAGCTTTCTTT. Protein: CSVGQGSGQTEAFF.

The chain joins TRBV7-2 to TRBJ1-1; D may be TRBD1 (5 bases). Trimming left V 1 base short and J 2 bases short, with 8 bases between. Germline V gene data show CDR1 as SGHTA and CDR2 as FQGNSA. The CDR3 loop spans 14 amino acids. The CDR3 DNA follows: TGTGCCAGCAGCTTAGGGGGGGTTAACACTGAAGCTTTCTTT. This codes for CASSLGGVNTEAFF.

This clone was counted only a few times. The J gene is TRBJ1-5, the V gene TRBV6-5; D is unresolved. The ends were cut back, 4 bases at V and 2 bases at J, with 9 bases in the middle. The CDR3 sequence is 14 residues long. Per germline, CDR1 MNHEY and CDR2 SVGAGI. For the CDR3, the DNA is TGTGCCAGCAGTTGGAACAGAGGCAATCAGCCCCAGCATTTT. Translated, it gives CASSWNRGNQPQHF.

In its sample, this clone was seen once. This chain connects TRBV7-2 to TRBJ2-3; 12 bases are a match to TRBD2. The germline CDR1 and CDR2 sequences are SGHTA and FQGNSA. The CDR3 has 16 amino acids. Unmatched junction bases numbered 5, after V lost 1 base and J lost 6 bases. The chain's CDR3 is CASSLGLAGGLDTQYF. The CDR3 DNA is TGTGCCAGCAGCTTAGGGCTAGCGGGAGGGCTTGATACGCAGTATTTT. The full variable domain, completed using reference TRBV7-2 and TRBJ2-3, is GAGVSQSPSNKVTEKGKDVELRCDPISGHTALYWYRQSLGQGLEFLIYFQGNSAPDKSGLPSDRFSAERTGGSVSTLTIQRTQQEDSAVYLCASSLGLAGGLDTQYFGPGTRLTVL.

This sequence joins TRBV28 and TRBJ2-1; 7 nucleotides align to TRBD1. The ends lost 1 base at V and 8 bases at J; junction bases unmatched: 14. This CDR3 is 17 amino acids long. Per germline, CDR1 MDHEN and CDR2 SYDVKM. CDR3 protein: CASSLYIPQDRAHEQFF. CDR3 DNA sequence: TGTGCCAGCAGTTTATATATCCCCCAAGACAGGGCGCATGAGCAGTTCTTC.

The J gene is TRBJ1-5, the V gene TRBV6-1; tentative D call: TRBD1 (6 bases). In germline, CDR1 is MNHNS, CDR2 SASEGT. CDR3 length: 14 residues. Trimming cost V 6 bases and J 7 bases, with 16 bases left between them. CDR3 bases: TGTGCCAGCAGGGCGGAGCCCGACAGGCAGCCCCAGCATTTT. The encoded protein is CASRAEPDRQPQHF.

The gene calls are TRBV2 and TRBJ1-5; 7 positions match TRBD1. CDR1 and CDR2 from the germline V gene are SNHLY and FYNNEI. The J segment lost 7 bases and the V segment lost 0 bases, leaving 12 bases of the junction unmatched. The CDR3 sequence is 17 residues long. The CDR3 here is CASSEAGGYTSSQPQHF. The CDR3 DNA follows: TGTGCCAGCAGTGAAGCAGGGGGCTATACGTCATCCCAGCCCCAGCATTTT.

This chain connects TRBV7-9 to TRBJ2-5; D might be TRBD2 (6 bases). CDR1 is SEHNR, CDR2 FQNEAQ, per germline (reference sequence). V dropped 3 bases and J dropped 5 bases, with 10 bases sitting between them. The CDR3 is made up of 13 amino acids. The CDR3 reads CASSLWGVETQYF. CDR3 DNA sequence: TGTGCCAGCAGCTTGTGGGGGGTCGAGACCCAGTACTTC.

This clone appeared once. V is TRBV5-1 and J is TRBJ2-5; perhaps TRBD2 as D (6 bases). Trimming took 4 bases from V and 2 from J, leaving 21 bases between them. CDR1 SGHRS and CDR2 YFSETQ come from the germline V gene. The CDR3 is 17 amino acids. The CDR3 spells CASSPPLGGAVQETQYF. DNA of the CDR3: TGCGCCAGCAGCCCCCCCCTGGGCGGGGCCGTTCAAGAGACCCAGTACTTC.

This chain uses TRBV7-8 with TRBJ1-2; 10 nucleotides agree with TRBD1. The CDR3 is made up of 13 amino acids. The V and J ends lost 5 bases and 5 bases, in that order; junction bases with no gene match: 2. Germline assignment: CDR1 SGHVS and CDR2 FQNEAQ. The CDR3 region is CASSPDRGYGYTF. The CDR3 DNA reads as TGTGCCAGCAGCCCGGACAGGGGGTATGGCTACACCTTC.

This chain joins TRBV4-2 and TRBJ1-2, with TRBD1 matching over 9 bases. This CDR3 comprises 15 residues. Trimming removed 2 bases from V and 5 bases from J; junction bases left unmatched: 6. The germline gives CDR1 LGHNA, CDR2 YNFKEQ. The CDR3 DNA reads as TGTGCCAGCAGCCAAAATCAACAGGGGGCATATGGCTACACCTTC. Residues: CASSQNQQGAYGYTF.

V and J are TRBV5-1 and TRBJ2-1; D unresolved. CDR3 length: 16 amino acids. Germline V gives CDR1 SGHRS, CDR2 YFSETQ. V dropped 0 bases and J dropped 0 bases, with 10 bases sitting between them. The CDR3 coding sequence is TGCGCCAGCAGCTTGGGGGCTCTCTACTCCTACAATGAGCAGTTCTTC. Protein sequence: CASSLGALYSYNEQFF.

The chain combines TRBV27 with TRBJ2-7, with D perhaps matching TRBD2 (5 bases). This CDR3 has 13 residues. Looked up from germline, CDR1 is MNHEY and CDR2 is SMNVEV (reference sequence). Trimming removed 2 bases at V and 3 bases at J, with 8 bases between. The CDR3 loop reads CASSLEGLYEQYF. The CDR3 region has the DNA TGTGCCAGCAGTTTAGAGGGTCTCTACGAGCAGTACTTC.

A word on this clone: A far larger clone is one base from this, pointing to a likely read error. V gene TRBV11-3 combines with J gene TRBJ2-2; 7 bases align to TRBD1. J was trimmed by 1 base and V by 5 bases; bases with no gene match: 19. Germline V CDR1 and CDR2: SGHNT, YENEEA. CDR3 length: 20 amino acids. The CDR3 reads CASSQWSIGLGQLNTGELFF. Here the CDR3 DNA reads TGTGCCAGCAGCCAATGGTCCATTGGTCTGGGACAGCTGAACACCGGGGAGCTGTTTTTT.